The 23 T cell receptor beta chains presented below share a single source sample, sequenced in a study of CD4+ T cells in melanoma. The method was immunoSEQ multiplex PCR; TCRdb's version includes in-frame clones alone and lacks a portion of them. The sample yields some 50,000 clones, 85% to 90% seen once. Sequencing was done on a sample of peripheral blood. Receptors were obtained from a human donor with melanoma.

As DNA, the CDR3 is TGTGCCAGTGCACGTGGGGGGGCTAATGAAAAACTGTTTTTT. This codes for CASARGGANEKLFF. V usage is TRBV19 and J usage is TRBJ1-4; possible D gene TRBD1, 5 bases. Germline CDR1 LNHDA, CDR2 SQIVND (reference sequence). This CDR3 region has 14 residues. The germline V and J ends were trimmed by 8 bases and 3 bases, with 13 bases remaining between them. Full variable domain (rest looked up from reference TRBV19 and TRBJ1-4): DGGITQSPKYLFRKEGQNVTLSCEQNLNHDAMYWYRQDPGQGLRLIYYSQIVNDFQKGDIAEGYSVSREKKESFPLTVTSAQKNPTAFYLCASARGGANEKLFFGSGTQLSVL.

Worth noting for this clone: The identical CDR3 is also encoded by other nucleotide sequences in the sample. CDR3 nucleotides: TGTGCCAGCAGCTTGTCGGGACAGCCTAACACTGAAGCTTTCTTT. Residues: CASSLSGQPNTEAFF. The V and J genes are TRBV7-2 and TRBJ1-1, with TRBD1 matching over 7 bases. J lost 2 bases, V lost 3 bases, and 6 bases had no gene match. CDR1 SGHTA and CDR2 FQGNSA come from the germline V gene. This CDR3 has 15 residues.

V is TRBV10-3 and J is TRBJ1-4; D call uncertain. Germline V gene data show CDR1 as ENHRY and CDR2 as SYGVKD. CDR3 length equals 13 residues. The V and J ends lost 3 bases and 8 bases respectively, with 10 bases between them. The CDR3 here is CAISEDPGEKLFF. The CDR3, as DNA: TGTGCCATCAGTGAAGATCCTGGCGAAAAACTGTTTTTT.

A single count supports this clone. The V gene is TRBV5-1, the J gene TRBJ2-5, with 10 bases lining up with TRBD2. Germline CDR1 SGHRS, CDR2 YFSETQ. The CDR3 has 16 amino acids. After removal of 5 bases from V and 0 bases from J, the junction contained 7 bases not matched to a gene. CDR3 residues: CASSGSGGTYQETQYF. CDR3 DNA sequence: TGCGCCAGCAGTGGTAGCGGGGGGACGTACCAAGAGACCCAGTACTTC.

The V and J genes are TRBV6-6 and TRBJ2-7, with TRBD1 identical over 7 bases. The CDR3 has 14 amino acids. V was clipped by 2 bases and J by 4 bases; unmatched bases: 5. Germline CDR1 reads MNHNY; CDR2 reads SVGAGI (reference sequence). CDR3 nucleotides: TGTGCCAGCAGTTACGCGACAGGGAATTACGAGCAGTACTTC. It translates to CASSYATGNYEQYF.

The chain joins TRBV5-4 to TRBJ2-2, with TRBD1 identical over 7 bases. Germline values: CDR1 SGHNT, CDR2 YYREEE (reference sequence). The length of the CDR3 is 14 residues. With V trimmed by 2 bases and J by 4 bases, 2 bases remained unmatched. CDR3 DNA sequence: TGTGCCAGCAGCTTTACAGGGGTCACCGGGGAGCTGTTTTTT. Translated, it gives CASSFTGVTGELFF.

J is TRBJ1-5 and V is TRBV6-1; TRBD1 agrees at 7 bases. Per the germline V gene, CDR1 is MNHNS and CDR2 is SASEGT. J lost 4 bases, V lost 7 bases, and 7 bases had no gene match. CDR3 length equals 14 residues. DNA of the CDR3: TGTGCCAGCAAACTGATACAGGGGAATCAGCCCCAGCATTTT. Translation: CASKLIQGNQPQHF.

The chain employs TRBV5-6 and TRBJ2-2; D possibly corresponds to TRBD1 (6 bases). Germline V lookup: CDR1 SGHDT, CDR2 YYEEEE. The V end lost 5 bases, the J end lost 4 bases, and 21 bases lay between the germline ends. The length of the CDR3 is 17 residues. The CDR3 region has the DNA TGTGCCAGCAGTGACGGACAGCTTGAGATCGGCACCGGGGAGCTGTTTTTT. This encodes CASSDGQLEIGTGELFF.

The rearrangement uses TRBV29-1 and TRBJ1-2; D may be TRBD1 (5 bases). Germline CDR1 is SQVTM and CDR2 is ANQGSEA. The CDR3 loop spans 13 amino acids. Trimming cost V 7 bases and J 5 bases, with 17 bases left between them. The CDR3 DNA reads TGCAGCGCCGCTCCGGGACTCCCATATGGCTACACCTTC. This codes for CSAAPGLPYGYTF.

The chain joins TRBV7-3 to TRBJ1-1; possibly TRBD1 for D (6 bases). Germline CDR1 is SGHTA and CDR2 is FQGTGA. Trimming removed 3 bases at V and 5 bases at J, with 13 bases between. The CDR3 runs to 14 residues. The DNA of the CDR3 is TGTGCCAGCAGCTTCGGAGGGGGGTCGACTGAAGCTTTCTTT. This encodes CASSFGGGSTEAFF. Variable domain in full (rest from reference TRBV7-3 and TRBJ1-1): GAGVSQTPSNKVTEKGKYVELRCDPISGHTALYWYRQSLGQGPEFLIYFQGTGAADDSGLPNDRFFAVRPEGSVSTLKIQRTERGDSAVYLCASSFGGGSTEAFFGQGTRLTVV.

The genes are TRBV18 and TRBJ2-7, with 11 nucleotides matching TRBD1. Germline V gives CDR1 KGHSH, CDR2 LQKENI. V was clipped by 5 bases and J by 5 bases; unmatched bases: 11. The CDR3 extends over 16 amino acids. CDR3 sequence: CASSSRWTGGLHEQYF. The CDR3 DNA reads TGTGCCAGCTCATCACGGTGGACAGGGGGCCTTCACGAGCAGTACTTC.

This clone was picked up a small number of times. The V gene is TRBV19, the J gene TRBJ1-2; D may be TRBD1 (6 bases). The V end lost 2 bases, the J end lost 3 bases, and 13 bases lay between the germline ends. CDR3 size: 15 residues. Germline V gene lookup returns CDR1 LNHDA and CDR2 SQIVND (reference sequence). For the CDR3, the DNA is TGTGCCAGTAGTATACCGCCACAGGGCGACTATGGCTACACCTTC. This sequence encodes CASSIPPQGDYGYTF.

The chain recombines TRBV4-1 with TRBJ2-1, with unresolved D. Germline V gives CDR1 MGHRA, CDR2 YSYEKL. Between the trimmed V and J ends, which lost 4 bases and 4 bases, there was a span of 14 bases. This CDR3 contains 15 residues. CDR3 protein: CASSPQQLPYNEQFF. As DNA, the CDR3 is TGCGCCAGCAGCCCCCAACAGCTACCGTACAATGAGCAGTTCTTC.

V is TRBV10-1 and J is TRBJ2-3; 13 nucleotides match TRBD2. The junction had 2 bases not matched to a gene; V was cut back by 4 bases and J by 10 bases. Germline CDR1 is WNHNN and CDR2 is SYGVQD (reference sequence). The CDR3 sequence is 13 residues long. The CDR3 DNA is TGCGCCAGCAGTGGACTAGCGGGGGGTGCGCAGTATTTT. Translated, it gives CASSGLAGGAQYF.

The chain employs TRBV18 and TRBJ1-4, with D perhaps matching TRBD1 (6 bases). Germline lookup yields CDR1 KGHSH and CDR2 LQKENI. The V gene lost 3 bases and the J gene lost 7 bases, with 21 bases spanning the gap. This CDR3 contains 17 residues. The CDR3 sequence is CASSPILQQGEGEKLFF. CDR3 nucleotide sequence: TGTGCCAGCTCACCCATCCTTCAACAGGGAGAGGGTGAAAAACTGTTTTTT. The full variable domain, its missing parts supplied by reference TRBV18 and TRBJ1-4, is NAGVMQNPRHLVRRRGQEARLRCSPMKGHSHVYWYRQLPEEGLKFMVYLQKENIIDESGMPKERFSAEFPKEGPSILRIQQVVRGDSAAYFCASSPILQQGEGEKLFFGSGTQLSVL.

V and J are TRBV6-5 and TRBJ2-1, with D maybe TRBD2 (6 bases). Per the germline V gene, CDR1 is MNHEY and CDR2 is SVGAGI. The CDR3 has 16 residues. With 4 bases removed from V and 4 bases from J, the gap between germline ends came to 17 bases. CDR3 nucleotides: TGTGCCAGCAGTTCCCCCTCGGGGGAAGGGTACAATGAGCAGTTCTTC. The encoded protein is CASSSPSGEGYNEQFF.

This chain links TRBV7-8 with TRBJ1-4, with 8 bases lining up with TRBD1. With 5 bases clipped from V and 0 bases from J, the junction kept 5 bases outside the gene matches. Germline-derived CDR1 and CDR2 are SGHVS and FQNEAQ. This CDR3 has 16 amino acids. The CDR3 nucleotides are TGTGCCAGCAGCGCCCGGACAGGGCCAACTAATGAAAAACTGTTTTTT. It is translated as CASSARTGPTNEKLFF.

J is TRBJ1-5 and V is TRBV5-1; possibly TRBD1 for D (5 bases). The germline V gene encodes CDR1 SGHRS and CDR2 YFSETQ. The CDR3 extends over 15 amino acids. Trimming cost V 1 base and J 2 bases, with 10 bases left between them. The CDR3 reads CASSLMGGGNQPQHF. CDR3 sequence (DNA): TGCGCCAGCAGCTTGATGGGAGGGGGCAATCAGCCCCAGCATTTT.

CDR3 amino acids: CASSPRGGGITEAFF. CDR3 sequence (DNA): TGTGCCAGCTCGCCGAGGGGGGGAGGGATCACTGAAGCTTTCTTT. The V and J genes are TRBV6-5 and TRBJ1-1, with D possibly being TRBD1 (6 bases). The germline V and J ends were trimmed by 8 bases and 4 bases, with 20 bases remaining between them. This CDR3 spans 15 amino acids. Germline V CDR1 and CDR2: MNHEY, SVGAGI.

The gene calls are TRBV10-3 and TRBJ2-1; the D gene is possibly TRBD2 (5 bases). Germline V gives CDR1 ENHRY, CDR2 SYGVKD. CDR3 length equals 18 residues. Trimming left V 0 bases short and J 0 bases short, with 15 bases between. In DNA form, the CDR3 reads TGTGCCATCAGTGAGTCAGTTATAGCGCGGAGCTCCTACAATGAGCAGTTCTTC. As protein: CAISESVIARSSYNEQFF.

The chain carries TRBV28 and TRBJ1-3; 7 positions agree with TRBD1. The CDR3 totals 14 residues. The germline V gene has CDR1 MDHEN and CDR2 SYDVKM. Unmatched junction bases numbered 3, after V lost 2 bases and J lost 5 bases. Here the CDR3 reads CASSLVGGRNTIYF. The CDR3 region has the DNA TGTGCCAGCAGTTTAGTAGGGGGCCGAAACACCATATATTTT.

V gene TRBV9 combines with J gene TRBJ2-1; D gene unclear. V was shortened by 6 bases and J by 0 bases, with 10 bases between the two germline ends. Germline lookup yields CDR1 SGDLS and CDR2 YYNGEE. The CDR3 is 14 residues long. CDR3 DNA sequence: TGTGCCAGCACTGGGGAAAGCTCCTACAATGAGCAGTTCTTC. Translation gives CASTGESSYNEQFF.

The rearrangement joins TRBV4-3 to TRBJ2-7; possible D gene TRBD2, 6 bases. The CDR3 is 15 amino acids. Trimming left V 1 base short and J 2 bases short, with 12 bases between. The V gene's germline CDR1 is LGHNA and CDR2 YSLEER. The CDR3 bases are TGCGCCAGCAGCCAAGTTTTGTGGGGGGCCTACGAGCAGTACTTC. This encodes CASSQVLWGAYEQYF.